This T cell receptor beta chain was obtained from a study of identical twins. Study results and caveats: Models, which agreed with sharing between unrelated individuals, nonetheless underestimated the out-of-frame TCR alpha sharing seen in monozygotic twins.

This clonotype was seen a handful of times. What it binds is unknown. A universal primer site was added by template switching, and unique molecular identifiers were carried by the cDNA. A single record per CDR3 protein comes from TCRdb applying MiXCR to the 5' RACE reads. The sample shows about 240,000 distinct CDR3 sequences, over 9.5% of them seen only once. This CDR3 has 16 amino acids. The V end lost 1 base, the J end lost 0 bases, and 12 bases lay between the germline ends. Germline V lookup: CDR1 LGHDT, CDR2 YNNKEL (reference sequence). These data were likewise used in another study, on yellow fever vaccine responses in identical twins. That paper notes: Twins' vaccine T cell responses reportedly seemed partly convergent and partly personalized.

V gene TRBV3-1 combines with J gene TRBJ1-1, with a possible D match to TRBD1 (5 bases). Sequenced: memory (CD45RO+) T cells sorted from blood. The source is a woman aged 18-35 years in good health. The CDR3 loop reads CASSQGSQGMNTEAFF. The CDR3 nucleotides read TGTGCCAGCAGCCAAGGAAGTCAGGGCATGAACACTGAAGCTTTCTTT.